This T cell receptor beta chain is drawn from a study of blood T cell repertoires in COVID-19. Whole-study context: The United States, Italy and Spain were the sources of the acute and convalescent COVID-19 samples.

This CDR3 has 16 residues. Deletions cut 4 bases from V and 5 bases from J, with 20 bases between. CDR1 is SGHRS, CDR2 YFSETQ, per germline. In the source study's methods: Amplifying reference gene primers gave estimates of nucleated cell counts. TCRdb's copy holds only in-frame clones and misses some; the assay was immunoSEQ multiplex PCR. That table supplies the V and J calls and clone size; D and trimming were determined from the DNA. The data contain fewer than 300,000 clones, 75% to 85% of them singletons. Input material: peripheral blood. V gene TRBV5-1 combines with J gene TRBJ2-3, with a possible D match to TRBD1 (6 bases). The clonotype was recovered from a man between 50 and 59 years old with active or convalescent COVID-19. The CDR3 spells CASSLTGFLPRDTQYF. CDR3 nucleotides: TGCGCCAGCAGCCTTACAGGGTTTCTTCCCCGAGATACGCAGTATTTT.